One and the same sample provided the 3 T cell receptor beta chains below, sequenced in a study of blood T cell repertoires in COVID-19. Data came from immunoSEQ multiplex PCR; TCRdb stores just in-frame clones and leaves some out. Counted here are roughly 500,000 clones, 80% to 90% occurring once; the ten biggest clones make up 6.5% to 8.5%. Material: PBMCs or T cells enriched from blood (not recorded which). These receptors all come from a woman aged 55-70 years who had recovered from COVID-19.

With regard to this clone: At one of its ends the junction is not consistent with the germline gene, which may arise from a read error. V is TRBV19 and J is TRBJ2-3; tentative D call: TRBD1 (6 bases). The CDR3 has 13 amino acids. CDR1 is LNHDA, CDR2 SQIVND, per germline (reference sequence). The CDR3 nucleotides are TGTGCCAGTAGTATAGGGGTGACAGGTACGCAGTATTTT. This sequence encodes CASSIGVTGTQYF.

The V call is TRBV10-3, the J call TRBJ2-7; 16 positions agree with TRBD2. Per germline, CDR1 ENHRY and CDR2 SYGVKD. V was pared by 6 bases and J by 7 bases, with 6 bases of the junction left unmatched. The CDR3 runs to 15 residues. CDR3 residues: CAISGTSGGAKEQYV. The CDR3 coding sequence is TGTGCCATCAGCGGGACTAGCGGGGGGGCGAAAGAGCAGTACGTC.

The genes are TRBV5-1 and TRBJ1-1; 7 positions match TRBD1. The CDR3 has 15 residues. Trimming cost V 1 base and J 2 bases; bases outside gene matches: 5. The germline V gene encodes CDR1 SGHRS and CDR2 YFSETQ. The CDR3 DNA follows: TGCGCCAGCAGCTTGCCAGGGGGTATAAACACTGAAGCTTTCTTT. Residues: CASSLPGGINTEAFF. The full variable domain, with the rest looked up from reference TRBV5-1 and TRBJ1-1, is KAGVTQTPRYLIKTRGQQVTLSCSPISGHRSVSWYQQTPGQGLQFLFEYFSETQRNKGNFPGRFSGRQFSNSRSEMNVSTLELGDSALYLCASSLPGGINTEAFFGQGTRLTVV.